Sequencing of this T cell receptor beta chain was carried out in a study of prognosis after radiotherapy for stage I lung cancer. The overall study: SBRT radiotherapy comprised 3 to 5 fractions at a biologically effective dose of at least 100 Gy. General study results and limits: The study found that unique TCR clone counts fell after stereotactic body radiation therapy, median approximately 9,600 versus 7,200.

This clonotype was observed at least ten times. The target antigen is unknown. Peripheral venous blood was drawn in approximately 6-milliliter volumes, with a draw taken at each of two separate time points. Starting from genomic DNA, TCR beta CDR3 was amplified through two-round multiplex PCR. The use of primers specific to each TRBV and TRBJ gene characterized first-round PCR. Via MiXCR, TCRdb re-called the multiplex PCR reads, giving one row per CDR3 protein. The table has 30,000 to 40,000 distinct CDR3 sequences, less than 45% seen once. CDR1 is MRHNA, CDR2 SNTAGT, per germline. This CDR3 comprises 14 residues. J was trimmed by 7 bases and V by 3 bases; bases with no gene match: 2.

This chain uses TRBV6-4 with TRBJ2-1; the match to TRBD1 covers 11 bases. This receptor was taken from a donor of 50 years or more with non-small cell lung cancer. This sample comprised PBMCs, obtained before or after stereotactic body radiation therapy (not recorded which). CDR3 loop: CASSEGQGANEQFF. Written as DNA, the CDR3 is TGTGCCAGCAGTGAAGGACAGGGGGCAAATGAGCAGTTCTTC.